Each of the 24 T cell receptor beta chains below was sequenced from the same sample in a study of T-cell reconstitution after alpha-beta-depleted transplantation in children. Library preparation (for TCRbeta) was performed with unique molecular identifiers. TCRdb reprocessed the PCR reads with MiXCR, giving one entry per CDR3 protein. This sample has 500,000 or so distinct CDR3 sequences, with approximately 10% found just once. The specimen comprised PBMCs, mostly from graft donor cells, sampled 180 days after TCRalphabeta/CD19-depleted stem cell transplant. These receptor sequences come from a female patient aged 2-9 years who had a stem cell transplant for aplastic anemia, so the T cells may come from the graft donor.

This clonotype appeared many times. The chain combines TRBV28 with TRBJ2-5, with 12 bases that match TRBD2. The CDR3 totals 15 residues. Per germline, CDR1 MDHEN and CDR2 SYDVKM. After removal of 5 bases from V and 3 bases from J, the junction contained 4 bases not matched to a gene. In DNA, the CDR3 is TGTGCCAGCAGTCCGGCTAGCGGGAGGGAAGAGACCCAGTACTTC. Its protein is CASSPASGREETQYF.

This clonotype was detected ten times or more. J is TRBJ2-7 and V is TRBV28; 8 positions agree with TRBD1. The CDR3 runs to 17 residues. The germline CDR1 and CDR2 sequences are MDHEN and SYDVKM. J gave up 0 bases and V 3 bases, and 10 bases lay outside the gene matches. The CDR3 here is CASSFGLPGQASYEQYF. The CDR3 nucleotides read TGTGCCAGCAGTTTTGGCCTCCCGGGACAGGCCTCCTACGAGCAGTACTTC.

The rearrangement joins TRBV29-1 to TRBJ1-1; possibly TRBD1 for D (5 bases). There are 15 residues in the CDR3. V lost 6 bases to trimming and J lost 4 bases, with 21 bases between them. CDR1 is SQVTM, CDR2 ANQGSEA, per germline. DNA of the CDR3: TGCAGCGTGGGCGATACTTCCCAAAGGGGCACTGAAGCTTTCTTT. It is translated as CSVGDTSQRGTEAFF.

This clonotype was picked up many times. The chain couples TRBV5-5 to TRBJ2-5, with 7 bases identical to TRBD1. The CDR3 extends over 14 amino acids. After removal of 4 bases from V and 1 base from J, the junction contained 4 bases not matched to a gene. CDR1 SGHKS and CDR2 YYEKEE come from the germline V gene (reference sequence). The chain's CDR3 is CASSLGQTQETQYF. Written as DNA, the CDR3 is TGTGCCAGCAGCCTGGGACAGACCCAAGAGACCCAGTACTTC.

This clonotype was observed a few times. Being one base from a much bigger clone, this may be a read error. This chain uses TRBV5-1 with TRBJ2-4; D unresolved. In germline, CDR1 is SGHRS, CDR2 YFSETQ. The CDR3 spans 11 residues. CDR3 region: CASSLKNSQYF. The CDR3 DNA reads TGCGCCAGCAGCTTGAAAAACAGTCAGTACTTC.

The table lists this clonotype with a few counts. J is TRBJ2-1 and V is TRBV11-2, with 11 bases fitting TRBD2. Unmatched junction bases numbered 17, after V lost 1 base and J lost 0 bases. The CDR3 is made up of 22 amino acids. Germline CDR1 is SGHAT and CDR2 is FQNNGV. CDR3 in DNA: TGTGCCAGCAGCTTAGTCTCCGTGTGGGCTAGCGGGAGGCTGAGCTCCTACAATGAGCAGTTCTTC. As protein: CASSLVSVWASGRLSSYNEQFF. Together with reference TRBV11-2 and TRBJ2-1, the CDR3 gives the full variable domain: EAGVAQSPRYKIIEKRQSVAFWCNPISGHATLYWYQQILGQGPKLLIQFQNNGVVDDSQLPKDRFSAERLKGVDSTLKIQPAKLEDSAVYLCASSLVSVWASGRLSSYNEQFFGPGTRLTVL.

The chain recombines TRBV29-1 with TRBJ2-7; either TRBD1 or TRBD2 may fit D (7 bases each). Trimming removed 7 bases from V and 4 bases from J, with 14 bases in between. The CDR3 has 12 amino acids. Germline V CDR1 and CDR2: SQVTM, ANQGSEA. The CDR3 DNA is TGCAGCGGCCAGGGGGGGCCGTACGAGCAGTACTTC. Residues: CSGQGGPYEQYF.

The rearrangement uses TRBV15 and TRBJ1-5; a weak D match, TRBD1 (6 bases). The CDR3 sequence is 19 residues long. The ends were cut back, 4 bases at V and 5 bases at J, with 27 bases in the middle. Per germline, CDR1 LNHNV and CDR2 YYDKDF (reference sequence). The CDR3 here is CATSIIQGFQFHRHQPQHF. The DNA of the CDR3 is TGTGCCACCAGCATTATACAGGGTTTTCAGTTTCACCGCCATCAGCCCCAGCATTTT.

V gene TRBV20-1 combines with J gene TRBJ2-7, with 9 bases identical to TRBD1. CDR1 and CDR2 (germline): DFQATT, SNEGSKA (reference sequence). This CDR3 spans 12 amino acids. V lost 6 bases to trimming and J lost 3 bases; unmatched junction nucleotides: 3. The CDR3 sequence is CSAWGQGYEQYF. Written as DNA, the CDR3 is TGCAGTGCCTGGGGACAGGGCTACGAGCAGTACTTC.

The chain recombines TRBV24-1 with TRBJ2-5; no clear D. Trimming took off 4 bases at V and 4 bases at J, with 9 bases between the two ends. Looked up from germline, CDR1 is KGHDR and CDR2 is SFDVKD. This CDR3 contains 13 residues. In nucleotides, the CDR3 is TGTGCCACCAGTGAGAGAGTGAGAGAGACCCAGTACTTC. The encoded protein is CATSERVRETQYF.

The V and J genes are TRBV7-9 and TRBJ1-1; possibly TRBD1 for D (6 bases). This CDR3 contains 13 residues. Trimming removed 10 bases from V and 7 bases from J, with 19 bases in between. Germline lookup yields CDR1 SEHNR and CDR2 FQNEAQ (reference sequence). The CDR3 region is CATRQGFRSEAFF. For the CDR3, the DNA is TGTGCCACCCGCCAGGGGTTTAGGAGTGAAGCTTTCTTT.

The J gene is TRBJ2-4, the V gene TRBV14, with 8 bases that match TRBD1. The CDR3 is made up of 16 amino acids. Germline-derived CDR1 and CDR2 are SGHDN and FVKESK. V was clipped by 3 bases and J by 1 base; unmatched bases: 5. The CDR3 region has the DNA TGTGCCAGCAGCCACGAGGACAGGGCGGCCAAAAACATTCAGTACTTC. Translated: CASSHEDRAAKNIQYF. The variable domain in full, completed from reference TRBV14 and TRBJ2-4, reads EAGVTQFPSHSVIEKGQTVTLRCDPISGHDNLYWYRRVMGKEIKFLLHFVKESKQDESGMPNNRFLAERTGGTYSTLKVQPAELEDSGVYFCASSHEDRAAKNIQYFGAGTRLSVL.

This clonotype has more than one count but fewer than ten. The V call is TRBV6-5, the J call TRBJ2-7; D gene uncertain. This CDR3 region has 16 residues. Trimming pared 2 bases from V and 4 bases from J, leaving 18 bases between. Germline values: CDR1 MNHEY, CDR2 SVGAGI. The CDR3 nucleotides read TGTGCCAGCAGTTACGGTCGGACCCCCCAAAGATACGAGCAGTACGTC. Residues: CASSYGRTPQRYEQYV.

The chain combines TRBV2 with TRBJ2-3, with D maybe TRBD2 (5 bases). Germline V gene sequence: CDR1 SNHLY, CDR2 FYNNEI. The CDR3 runs 16 residues. V was cut by 3 bases and J by 1 base, with 14 bases left in between. CDR3 sequence reads: CASSELGGLRTDTQYF. The CDR3 coding sequence is TGTGCCAGCAGTGAGTTAGGCGGGCTCCGCACAGATACGCAGTATTTT.

In its sample, this clonotype was seen a few times. The chain carries TRBV20-1 and TRBJ2-3; no definite D call. Trimming stripped 0 bases from V and 0 bases from J, with 7 bases between. Germline CDR1 reads DFQATT; CDR2 reads SNEGSKA (reference sequence). The CDR3 totals 14 residues. This chain's CDR3 is CSARDYDSTDTQYF. The CDR3 coding sequence is TGCAGTGCTAGAGACTATGACAGCACAGATACGCAGTATTTT.

This clonotype was counted a few times. V usage is TRBV11-3 and J usage is TRBJ2-5, with D tentatively TRBD1 (5 bases). The CDR3 is made up of 15 amino acids. With 2 bases removed from V and 3 bases from J, the gap between germline ends came to 13 bases. Germline V CDR1 and CDR2: SGHNT, YENEEA. The CDR3 here is CASSLRQSRKETQYF. The CDR3, as DNA: TGTGCCAGCAGCTTAAGACAGAGCCGTAAAGAGACCCAGTACTTC.

This clonotype was counted between two and nine times. The chain has TRBV20-1 and TRBJ2-5, with D perhaps TRBD2 (5 bases). Germline V gene data show CDR1 as DFQATT and CDR2 as SNEGSKA (reference sequence). The CDR3 has 14 amino acids. Trimming took off 4 bases at V and 0 bases at J, with 12 bases between the two ends. The DNA of the CDR3 is TGCAGTGCTAAGCCGGCGGGCGACCAAGAGACCCAGTACTTC. Translating gives CSAKPAGDQETQYF.

Concerning this clonotype: A junction end diverges from the germline sequence, so it may reflect a read error. This chain uses TRBV5-1 with TRBJ2-1; 8 bases match TRBD2. The CDR3 totals 15 residues. The germline V gene encodes CDR1 SGHRS and CDR2 YFSETQ. CDR3 DNA sequence: TGCGCCAGCAGCTTGGCATCTAGCGGGTACACTGAGCAGTTCTTC. Translating gives CASSLASSGYTEQFF.

This clonotype appeared a single time. The V gene is TRBV5-1, the J gene TRBJ2-2; no clear D gene. This CDR3 is built from 13 residues. The germline gives CDR1 SGHRS, CDR2 YFSETQ. The V end was cut by 0 bases, the J end by 5 bases, with 5 bases between. CDR3 protein: CASSLAQTGELFF. The CDR3 DNA is TGCGCCAGCAGCTTGGCACAGACCGGGGAGCTGTTTTTT. Based on the CDR3 plus reference TRBV5-1 and TRBJ2-2, the full variable domain is KAGVTQTPRYLIKTRGQQVTLSCSPISGHRSVSWYQQTPGQGLQFLFEYFSETQRNKGNFPGRFSGRQFSNSRSEMNVSTLELGDSALYLCASSLAQTGELFFGEGSRLTVL.

This clonotype was counted ten times or more. V gene TRBV5-1 combines with J gene TRBJ2-3; TRBD2 matches 8 bases. V trimming: 0 bases; J trimming: 0 bases; junction bases outside the gene matches: 3. In germline, CDR1 is SGHRS, CDR2 YFSETQ. The CDR3 length is 16 residues. The CDR3 sequence is CASSLGPSGSTDTQYF. The CDR3 bases are TGCGCCAGCAGCTTGGGCCCTAGCGGGAGCACAGATACGCAGTATTTT.

The rearrangement joins TRBV7-9 to TRBJ1-4, with TRBD1 matching 7 bases. This CDR3 is built from 15 residues. The V and J ends lost 5 bases and 5 bases, in that order; junction bases with no gene match: 8. Germline V lookup: CDR1 SEHNR, CDR2 FQNEAQ (reference sequence). The CDR3 coding sequence is TGTGCCAGCAGCCTACGGACAGGCTACAATGAAAAACTGTTTTTT. It specifies CASSLRTGYNEKLFF.

As regards this clonotype: At one end, the junction sequence differs from germline, possibly due to a read error. The rearrangement links TRBV5-1 to TRBJ1-2; 7 bases line up with TRBD1. There are 14 residues in the CDR3. CDR1 and CDR2 from the germline V gene are SGHRS and YFSETQ. This chain's CDR3 is CASRLDRSNYGYTF. For the CDR3, the DNA is TGCGCCAGCAGGTTGGACAGGTCTAACTATGGCTACACCTTC.

This clonotype was recorded a few times. V is TRBV12-3 or TRBV12-4 and J is TRBJ2-7, with a possible D match to TRBD1 (6 bases). CDR3 size: 14 residues. Between the trimmed V and J ends, which lost 5 bases and 7 bases, there was a span of 18 bases. This CDR3 is CASSQTGSTREQYV. The CDR3 DNA sequence: TGTGCCAGCAGTCAAACAGGGTCGACGCGTGAGCAGTACGTC.

The CDR3 bases are TGCGCCAGCAGCCGGGCCCCTACGGCGGGACATGGGACCCAGTACTTC. This sequence encodes CASSRAPTAGHGTQYF. This chain connects TRBV4-3 to TRBJ2-5, with D perhaps given as TRBD1 or TRBD2 (6 bases each). The CDR3 extends over 16 amino acids. V was clipped by 4 bases and J by 7 bases, with 22 bases between them. Germline V CDR1 and CDR2: LGHNA, YSLEER.